The clone carrying this TCR beta chain occurred a few times. The antigen is not known. This sample is part of a study of shared clonotypes between healthy human individuals. Study background: Each donor's CD4 naive and CD4 memory cells filled three plates apiece, CD8 naive two, and CD8 memory one. Study results and caveats: Rarefaction gave evidence that sorted-subset sequencing remained incomplete despite large depth. The sharing of roughly 5% of naive CD4 clonotypes was seen across a handful of donors.

Naive-designated CD8 cells lacked CD45RO, were positively enriched for CCR7, and omitted terminally differentiated effector memory CD45RA+ cells. Measured with immunoSEQ multiplex PCR; TCRdb has only the in-frame clones, and not every one. In the table there are around 2,000,000 clones, roughly 94% of which are singletons. The CDR3 loop spans 15 amino acids. CDR1 is SGHKS and CDR2 is YYEKEE in the germline V gene (reference sequence). The ends lost 4 bases at V and 6 bases at J; junction bases unmatched: 6. The chain employs TRBV5-5 and TRBJ1-6; 8 nucleotides match TRBD1. The receptor's source is a young man in good health. The material sequenced was naive CD8+ T cells sorted from blood. The CDR3 spells CASSAGTGANSPLHF. For the CDR3, the DNA is TGTGCCAGCAGCGCCGGGACAGGCGCTAATTCACCCCTCCACTTT. The entire variable domain, with the rest obtained from reference TRBV5-5 and TRBJ1-6, is as follows: DAGVTQSPTHLIKTRGQQVTLRCSPISGHKSVSWYQQVLGQGPQFIFQYYEKEERGRGNFPDRFSARQFPNYSSELNVNALLLGDSALYLCASSAGTGANSPLHFGNGTRLTVT.